This T cell receptor beta chain was sequenced during a study of blood T cell repertoires in COVID-19. As for the study in general: T cells, B-cell-depleted T cells, or PBMCs supplied cDNA or gDNA.

The protocol was immunoSEQ multiplex PCR, while the TCRdb copy is restricted to in-frame clones and leaves out a portion. Among around 330,000 clones, 88% were seen once, and the ten largest hold 1.5% to 2%. Trimming took off 6 bases at V and 4 bases at J, with 9 bases between the two ends. The CDR3 consists of 12 residues. Germline V CDR1 and CDR2: SGHAT, FQNNGV. The specimen was peripheral blood. The chain links TRBV11-2 to TRBJ1-1; a possible D gene is TRBD1 (5 bases). The receptor was isolated from a woman in her 30s with COVID-19, enrolled during active disease. The CDR3 nucleotides read TGTGCCAGCAGGGGACTTCGCACTGAAGCTTTCTTT. This sequence encodes CASRGLRTEAFF. The full variable domain, completed using reference TRBV11-2 and TRBJ1-1, is EAGVAQSPRYKIIEKRQSVAFWCNPISGHATLYWYQQILGQGPKLLIQFQNNGVVDDSQLPKDRFSAERLKGVDSTLKIQPAKLEDSAVYLCASRGLRTEAFFGQGTRLTVV.